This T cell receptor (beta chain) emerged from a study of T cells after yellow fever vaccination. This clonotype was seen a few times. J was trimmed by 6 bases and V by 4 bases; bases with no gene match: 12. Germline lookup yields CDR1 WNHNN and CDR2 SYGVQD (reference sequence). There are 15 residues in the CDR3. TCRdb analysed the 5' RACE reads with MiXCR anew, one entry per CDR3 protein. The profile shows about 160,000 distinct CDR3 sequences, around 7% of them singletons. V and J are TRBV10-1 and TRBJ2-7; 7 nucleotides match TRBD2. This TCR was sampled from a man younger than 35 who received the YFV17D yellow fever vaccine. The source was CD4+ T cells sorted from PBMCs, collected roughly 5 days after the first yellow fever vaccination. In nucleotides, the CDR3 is TGCGCCAGCAGTGGGATGGGAGGGAAGGGAACCGAGCAGTACTTC. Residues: CASSGMGGKGTEQYF.